This T cell receptor beta chain is from a study of neurological immune-mediated disorders. As for this clonotype: The antigen remains unidentified.

Each CDR3 protein is one row after TCRdb ran MiXCR on the 5' RACE reads. The sample yields about 42,000 distinct CDR3 sequences, 20% to 25% seen once. The time point here: technical triplicate 3. Unsorted libraries were prepared from 2 million PBMCs held at -80 C. This CDR3 contains 15 residues. Germline V gives CDR1 SEHNR, CDR2 FQNEAQ (reference sequence). After removal of 5 bases from V and 4 bases from J, the junction contained 7 bases not matched to a gene. Overall study findings and caveats: Subjects shared no identical expanded-clone CDR3 amino acid sequences, suggesting private TCR-beta repertoires in all groups.

The chain links TRBV7-9 to TRBJ2-5; 10 nucleotides match TRBD2. Sequencing used PBMCs. This TCR derives from a man aged 55 to 70 with HTLV-1-associated myelopathy (HAM/TSP). The CDR3 is CASSKGLAAGETQYF. The DNA for the CDR3 is TGTGCCAGCAGCAAAGGACTAGCGGCGGGAGAGACCCAGTACTTC.